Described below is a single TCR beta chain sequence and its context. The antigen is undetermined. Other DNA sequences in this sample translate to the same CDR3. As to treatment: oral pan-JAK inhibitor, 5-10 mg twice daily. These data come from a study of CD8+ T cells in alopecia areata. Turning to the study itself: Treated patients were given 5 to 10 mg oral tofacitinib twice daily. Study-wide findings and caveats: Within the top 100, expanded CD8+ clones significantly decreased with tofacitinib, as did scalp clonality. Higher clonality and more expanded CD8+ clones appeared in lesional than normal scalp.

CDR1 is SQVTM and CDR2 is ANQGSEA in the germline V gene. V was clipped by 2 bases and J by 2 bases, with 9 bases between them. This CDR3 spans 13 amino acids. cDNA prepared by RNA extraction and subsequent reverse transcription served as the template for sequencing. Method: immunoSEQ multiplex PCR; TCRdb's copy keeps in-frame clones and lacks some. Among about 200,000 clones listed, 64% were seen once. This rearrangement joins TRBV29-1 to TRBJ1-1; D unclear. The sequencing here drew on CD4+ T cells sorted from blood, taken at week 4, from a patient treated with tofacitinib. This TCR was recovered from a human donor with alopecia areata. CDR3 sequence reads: CSVERQLNTEAFF. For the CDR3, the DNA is TGCAGCGTTGAACGTCAGCTAAACACTGAAGCTTTCTTT.